A single sample is the source of the 31 T cell receptor beta chains below, sequenced in a study of vaccination effects on CD4 cells after COVID-19 (dated by TCRdb to 2021 to 2024). The method was the immunoSEQ multiplex PCR assay. TCRdb's version of the immuneACCESS table is confined to in-frame rearrangements and falls short of the full clone set. An unresolved V gene accounts for under half of the shortfall where checked; the remainder is of unknown origin. This sample gives about 70,000 clones in total; 65% to 85% of them show up just once. The top ten clonotypes cover less than 6.5% of the sample. No antigen has been identified for these receptors. In the ViraFEST assay, PBMC were stimulated with viral peptide pools, and antigen-specific CD4+ T cell clonotypes were then identified by expansion using TCR sequencing. After about 10 days of culture, CD4+ T cells were isolated with the EasySep CD4+ T cell isolation kit. PCR-confirmed SARS-CoV-2 infection had occurred in convalescent patients between March and December 2020, before the Alpha, Beta and Delta variants emerged in the United States.

Here the sequenced sample was CD4+ T cells from PBMCs cultured with HIV peptides, taken before COVID-19 vaccination. This specimen's cell subset or site label, per the study, means: HIV-1 Nef peptide pool negative control/reference culture. The source of these receptors is a human donor who had a prior SARS-CoV-2 infection.

The gene calls are TRBV9 and TRBJ1-1, with D perhaps matching TRBD1 (6 bases). The CDR3 spans 13 residues. CDR1 and CDR2 (germline): SGDLS, YYNGEE. V was trimmed by 2 bases and J by 2 bases, leaving 7 bases between them. The CDR3 sequence: CASSVTGNTEAFF. As DNA, the CDR3 is TGTGCCAGCAGCGTGACAGGAAACACTGAAGCTTTCTTT.

The rearrangement joins TRBV7-3 to TRBJ2-2; no clear D. Germline V gives CDR1 SGHTA, CDR2 FQGTGA. V was pared by 2 bases and J by 5 bases, with 3 bases between. This CDR3 contains 12 residues. CDR3 amino acids: CASSLLTGELFF. The CDR3 nucleotides read TGTGCCAGCAGCTTATTGACCGGGGAGCTGTTTTTT.

The J gene is TRBJ2-7, the V gene TRBV5-6; D tentatively reads TRBD1 or TRBD2 (6 bases each). CDR1 is SGHDT and CDR2 is YYEEEE in the germline V gene. The CDR3 is 14 amino acids. The germline V and J ends were trimmed by 4 bases and 3 bases, with 14 bases remaining between them. CDR3 coding DNA: TGTGCCAGCAGCGAGGGGGGACTCTACTACGAGCAGTACTTC. Encoded protein: CASSEGGLYYEQYF.

The chain uses TRBV5-1 and TRBJ1-1; 7 bases align to TRBD1. With 4 bases clipped from V and 1 base from J, the junction kept 4 bases outside the gene matches. CDR1 and CDR2 (germline): SGHRS, YFSETQ. The CDR3 has 14 residues. CDR3: CASSERTGNTEAFF. CDR3 nucleotide sequence: TGCGCCAGCAGCGAACGGACAGGGAACACTGAAGCTTTCTTT.

In its sample, this clone was seen a few times. As DNA, the CDR3 is TGTGCCAGCAGCTTGGTATATGCAACTAATGAAAAACTGTTTTTT. Its protein product is CASSLVYATNEKLFF. The rearrangement links TRBV5-6 to TRBJ1-4; D is undetermined. The length of the CDR3 is 15 residues. Trimming took off 0 bases at V and 0 bases at J, with 6 bases between the two ends. Germline V lookup: CDR1 SGHDT, CDR2 YYEEEE.

This rearrangement joins TRBV4-3 to TRBJ2-3, with D perhaps assigned TRBD1 or TRBD2 (5 bases each). The CDR3 loop spans 17 amino acids. In germline, CDR1 is LGHNA, CDR2 YSLEER. The V end lost 2 bases, the J end lost 1 base, and 16 bases lay between the germline ends. This chain's CDR3 is CASSQLLGGSGTDTQYF. In nucleotides, the CDR3 is TGCGCCAGCAGCCAACTCCTTGGGGGTAGCGGCACAGATACGCAGTATTTT.

V usage is TRBV7-9 and J usage is TRBJ2-6; 10 bases agree with TRBD2. Germline V gene lookup returns CDR1 SEHNR and CDR2 FQNEAQ (reference sequence). The CDR3 has 18 residues. The junction had 7 bases not matched to a gene; V was cut back by 5 bases and J by 0 bases. The CDR3 here is CASSPRLAGNSGANVLTF. The CDR3 DNA reads TGTGCCAGCAGCCCCAGACTAGCGGGCAACTCTGGGGCCAACGTCCTGACTTTC.

This clone was counted only a few times. The J gene is TRBJ2-3, the V gene TRBV18; TRBD1 might be the D (6 bases). The length of the CDR3 is 13 residues. V lost 6 bases and J 7 bases, leaving 14 bases between the germline ends. From germline, CDR1 is KGHSH and CDR2 LQKENI. The CDR3 sequence: CASSPAGTNTQYF. CDR3 bases: TGTGCCAGCTCGCCAGCCGGGACAAATACGCAGTATTTT.

The V and J genes are TRBV7-2 and TRBJ1-5, with D possibly matching TRBD1 (5 bases). The CDR3 runs 15 residues. Trimming stripped 0 bases from V and 4 bases from J, with 10 bases between. Germline V gene lookup returns CDR1 SGHTA and CDR2 FQGNSA. The CDR3 here is CASSLARGRNQPQHF. CDR3 DNA sequence: TGTGCCAGCAGCTTAGCGAGGGGCCGGAATCAGCCCCAGCATTTT.

The chain couples TRBV5-6 to TRBJ2-1, with D perhaps matching TRBD2 (5 bases). Germline CDR1 and CDR2: SGHDT and YYEEEE. Trimming shortened V by 0 bases and J by 2 bases, and 12 bases separated the two germline ends. The CDR3 spans 16 residues. The CDR3 sequence: CASSLGSVATYNEQFF. DNA for the CDR3: TGTGCCAGCAGCTTGGGTAGCGTTGCAACCTACAATGAGCAGTTCTTC.

This chain connects TRBV7-2 to TRBJ2-1; 10 bases agree with TRBD2. The CDR3 totals 15 residues. Germline V gives CDR1 SGHTA, CDR2 FQGNSA. Trimming cost V 5 bases and J 4 bases; bases outside gene matches: 5. The CDR3 sequence: CASSSGTSVYNEQFF. In nucleotides, the CDR3 is TGTGCCAGCAGCAGCGGGACTAGCGTTTACAATGAGCAGTTCTTC.

This clone was recorded only once. This sequence joins TRBV2 and TRBJ1-1; D is ambiguous. The CDR3 sequence is 13 residues long. V lost 4 bases to trimming and J lost 5 bases, with 11 bases between them. CDR1 is SNHLY and CDR2 is FYNNEI in the germline V gene. For the CDR3, the DNA is TGTGCCAGCAGTGTTTGGCCGAGAACTGAAGCTTTCTTT. This encodes CASSVWPRTEAFF.

This clone has just one count. The J gene is TRBJ2-5, the V gene TRBV4-2; D not resolved. This CDR3 spans 14 amino acids. Germline assignment: CDR1 LGHNA and CDR2 YNFKEQ. Trimming removed 2 bases from V and 5 bases from J, with 12 bases in between. CDR3: CASSQPGTVETQYF. The CDR3 DNA reads as TGTGCCAGCAGCCAACCAGGAACGGTGGAGACCCAGTACTTC.

The rearrangement joins TRBV18 to TRBJ2-1; D ambiguous. The germline gives CDR1 KGHSH, CDR2 LQKENI. V was shortened by 3 bases and J by 7 bases, with 13 bases between the two germline ends. This CDR3 spans 14 amino acids. CDR3 sequence: CASSPPSVWNEQFF. The CDR3 bases are TGTGCCAGCTCACCCCCGTCGGTGTGGAATGAGCAGTTCTTC.

In its sample, this clone was seen a few times. V usage is TRBV19 and J usage is TRBJ2-3; D uncertain. This CDR3 spans 15 amino acids. Germline V lookup: CDR1 LNHDA, CDR2 SQIVND (reference sequence). Trimming left V 1 base short and J 3 bases short, with 11 bases between. DNA of the CDR3: TGTGCCAGTAGTATAGCAACGGCAGCAACAGATACGCAGTATTTT. Encoded protein: CASSIATAATDTQYF.

V usage is TRBV27 and J usage is TRBJ1-1; 7 bases fit TRBD1. The germline gives CDR1 MNHEY, CDR2 SMNVEV (reference sequence). V lost 2 bases and J lost 0; bases outside the gene matches: 3. The CDR3 consists of 15 residues. CDR3 protein: CASSLKQGMNTEAFF. As DNA, the CDR3 is TGTGCCAGCAGTTTAAAACAGGGGATGAACACTGAAGCTTTCTTT.

This chain joins TRBV5-4 and TRBJ2-7; 8 bases map to TRBD1. This CDR3 comprises 14 residues. CDR1 is SGHNT and CDR2 is YYREEE in the germline V gene (reference sequence). Trimming at V came to 4 bases and at J to 2 bases, leaving 5 bases not matched to a gene. DNA for the CDR3: TGTGCCAGCAGCCCCGACAGGGGCCCCTACGAGCAGTACTTC. Translated, it gives CASSPDRGPYEQYF.

The CDR3 protein is CASSPRTSNYGYTF. DNA for the CDR3: TGTGCCAGCAGCCCCCGGACATCCAACTATGGCTACACCTTC. The V and J genes are TRBV9 and TRBJ1-2, with D possibly matching TRBD1 (5 bases). Trimming stripped 4 bases from V and 2 bases from J, with 12 bases between. This CDR3 has 14 amino acids. CDR1 and CDR2 (germline): SGDLS, YYNGEE.

This clone was recorded once. This chain joins TRBV4-2 and TRBJ2-5; 8 nucleotides align to TRBD2. J lost 2 bases, V lost 4 bases, and 6 bases had no gene match. The CDR3 is 15 amino acids. Germline loops: CDR1 LGHNA, CDR2 YNFKEQ. The CDR3 protein is CASSPGGRGQETQYF. The CDR3 DNA sequence: TGTGCCAGCAGCCCGGGGGGGCGGGGGCAAGAGACCCAGTACTTC.

The chain combines TRBV5-6 with TRBJ2-7; 8 bases map to TRBD1. Germline V gene lookup returns CDR1 SGHDT and CDR2 YYEEEE. CDR3 length: 16 residues. V trimming: 4 bases; J trimming: 3 bases; junction bases outside the gene matches: 12. The CDR3 sequence is CASSLGQGLGVYEQYF. The CDR3 DNA sequence: TGTGCCAGCAGCCTTGGACAGGGCTTGGGAGTCTACGAGCAGTACTTC.

This rearrangement joins TRBV21-1 to TRBJ1-4; the table calls TRBD1, which could not be checked here. TRBV21-1 is labeled a pseudogene. The CDR3 totals 21 residues. CDR3 amino acids: CASSKSWGWACGQTSNEKLFF. In DNA form, the CDR3 reads TGTGCCAGCAGCAAATCCTGGGGCTGGGCCTGCGGACAGACAAGTAATGAAAAACTGTTTTTT.

The J gene is TRBJ1-2, the V gene TRBV2; the match to TRBD1 covers 8 bases. The CDR3 has 13 residues. CDR1 and CDR2 (germline): SNHLY, FYNNEI. The V and J ends lost 4 bases and 2 bases, in that order; junction bases with no gene match: 0. The CDR3 nucleotides read TGTGCCAGCAGTGGGGACAGGAACTATGGCTACACCTTC. Translation: CASSGDRNYGYTF.

This clone was seen once. The chain employs TRBV5-1 and TRBJ1-2; 7 bases align to TRBD1. V was clipped by 4 bases and J by 3 bases; unmatched bases: 9. CDR3 length: 15 amino acids. The germline gives CDR1 SGHRS, CDR2 YFSETQ. For the CDR3, the DNA is TGCGCCAGCAGCGGGGGACAGTTAGCCGACTATGGCTACACCTTC. This encodes CASSGGQLADYGYTF.

The chain recombines TRBV5-1 with TRBJ2-7, with 8 bases aligning to TRBD1. The CDR3 totals 15 residues. V shed 1 base and J 4 bases; nucleotides not matched to a gene: 7. CDR1 is SGHRS, CDR2 YFSETQ, per germline. The CDR3 reads CASSLMWQGAYEQYF. CDR3 nucleotides: TGCGCCAGCAGCTTGATGTGGCAGGGGGCATACGAGCAGTACTTC.

The J gene is TRBJ2-7, the V gene TRBV6-5; 8 nucleotides agree with TRBD1. The trim removed 5 bases at V and 6 bases at J, leaving 9 bases unmatched. Germline V CDR1 and CDR2: MNHEY, SVGAGI. This CDR3 region has 14 residues. CDR3 coding DNA: TGTGCCAGCAGTCGGACAGGGCGGGCGGGCGAGCAGTACTTC. This translates into CASSRTGRAGEQYF.

The chain is built from TRBV11-3 and TRBJ2-6; 10 bases map to TRBD1. V was clipped by 7 bases and J by 3 bases; unmatched bases: 9. Germline CDR1 is SGHNT and CDR2 is YENEEA. The CDR3 spans 17 residues. CDR3 bases: TGTGCCAGCACCAGGGGACAGGGGCTCGGTGGGGCCAACGTCCTGACTTTC. As protein: CASTRGQGLGGANVLTF.

The chain is built from TRBV28 and TRBJ1-6; D is unresolved. The CDR3 has 17 residues. Germline V gives CDR1 MDHEN, CDR2 SYDVKM. Trimming removed 1 base from V and 7 bases from J, with 17 bases in between. In DNA form, the CDR3 reads TGTGCCAGCAGTTTATATGGGCCTGGGCAGTTAAATTCACCCCTCCACTTT. Amino acids: CASSLYGPGQLNSPLHF.

This clone is a singleton in its sample. V usage is TRBV7-2 and J usage is TRBJ2-2; unclear D gene. V was pared by 1 base and J by 1 base, with 4 bases between. The V gene's germline CDR1 is SGHTA and CDR2 FQGNSA. This CDR3 spans 14 amino acids. CDR3: CASSLGRNTGELFF. CDR3 DNA: TGTGCCAGCAGCTTAGGGCGGAACACCGGGGAGCTGTTTTTT. Combining the CDR3 with reference TRBV7-2 and TRBJ2-2 gives the whole variable domain GAGVSQSPSNKVTEKGKDVELRCDPISGHTALYWYRQSLGQGLEFLIYFQGNSAPDKSGLPSDRFSAERTGGSVSTLTIQRTQQEDSAVYLCASSLGRNTGELFFGEGSRLTVL.

The J gene is TRBJ1-1, the V gene TRBV29-1, with D possibly being TRBD1 (6 bases). The CDR3 spans 13 residues. Germline assignment: CDR1 SQVTM and CDR2 ANQGSEA. The CDR3, as DNA: TGCAGAGCGAGTGGGGGCGCGGGTACTGAAGCTTTCTTT. Residues: CRASGGAGTEAFF. The variable domain in full, completed from reference TRBV29-1 and TRBJ1-1, reads SAVISQKPSRDICQRGTSLTIQCQVDSQVTMMFWYRQQPGQSLTLIATANQGSEATYESGFVIDKFPISRPNLTFSTLTVSNMSPEDSSIYLCRASGGAGTEAFFGQGTRLTVV.

V is TRBV5-4 and J is TRBJ2-5; 8 positions match TRBD1. The junction had 4 bases not matched to a gene; V was cut back by 4 bases and J by 2 bases. Germline loops: CDR1 SGHNT, CDR2 YYREEE (reference sequence). The CDR3 is 14 amino acids. The CDR3 region has the DNA TGTGCCAGCAGCACGGGACAGGTTCAAGAGACCCAGTACTTC. Its translation: CASSTGQVQETQYF.

The sample holds a few counts of this clone. The CDR3 loop is CASSTRTDLFGNTIYF. The CDR3 DNA follows: TGTGCCAGTAGTACTAGGACAGATCTTTTTGGAAACACCATATATTTT. The chain uses TRBV19 and TRBJ1-3; TRBD1 might be the D (6 bases). Germline assignment: CDR1 LNHDA and CDR2 SQIVND (reference sequence). V dropped 4 bases and J dropped 3 bases, with 16 bases sitting between them. This CDR3 spans 16 amino acids.